Described below is a single T cell receptor beta chain sequence and its context. The data belong to a study of T cells in Graves' hyperthyroidism and ophthalmopathy. The study defined stable Graves' hyperthyroidism as no ophthalmopathy progression within 18 months. The authors took PBMCs from roughly 9.3 ml fresh peripheral blood. TCR beta CDR3 sequences were amplified from RNA transcripts. The HTBI set primed first-round TCR CDR3 RT-PCR. TCRdb redid the calling of the multiplex PCR reads with MiXCR, one entry per CDR3 protein. Among about 420,000 distinct CDR3 sequences listed, about an eighth were seen once. The germline gives CDR1 DFQATT, CDR2 SNEGSKA (reference sequence). This CDR3 contains 17 residues. The V segment lost 1 base and the J segment 1 base; nucleotides outside the gene matches: 6.

The genes are TRBV20-1 and TRBJ2-7, with 14 bases lining up with TRBD2. This receptor was taken from a woman between 18 and 29 years old with Graves' hyperthyroidism. Material for sequencing was blood. The CDR3 protein is CSARGGTSGGGSYEQYF. The CDR3 region has the DNA TGCAGTGCTAGAGGCGGGACTAGCGGGGGCGGGTCCTACGAGCAGTACTTC.